Only one count was recorded for the clone carrying this T cell receptor beta chain. The antigen remains undetermined. This record belongs to a study of shared clonotypes between healthy human individuals. The CDR3 runs 16 residues. The trim removed 4 bases at V and 0 bases at J, leaving 7 bases unmatched. Per germline, CDR1 MGHDK and CDR2 SYGVNS. Study-level results: Clonotype sharing across several donors was observed for roughly 5% of naive CD4 clonotypes. Non-shared clonotypes were found to have lower generation probabilities than the clonotypes that were shared by all four of the sorted-subset donors.

The assay used deep level. Measured with immunoSEQ multiplex PCR; TCRdb has only the in-frame clones, and not every one. The sample consists of 2 million to 2.5 million clones, around 93% of them appearing once. Sequencing input: naive CD4+ T cells from PBMCs. Subset denoted: CD45RA+ positively selected. This chain uses TRBV25-1 with TRBJ2-7; TRBD1 matches at 9 bases. The sequence came from a young man in good health. Some clones in this sample may be carry-over from other donors' samples. CDR3 in amino acids: CASSAHRDRASYEQYF. The CDR3 DNA reads TGTGCCAGCAGTGCCCATAGGGACAGGGCCTCCTACGAGCAGTACTTC.